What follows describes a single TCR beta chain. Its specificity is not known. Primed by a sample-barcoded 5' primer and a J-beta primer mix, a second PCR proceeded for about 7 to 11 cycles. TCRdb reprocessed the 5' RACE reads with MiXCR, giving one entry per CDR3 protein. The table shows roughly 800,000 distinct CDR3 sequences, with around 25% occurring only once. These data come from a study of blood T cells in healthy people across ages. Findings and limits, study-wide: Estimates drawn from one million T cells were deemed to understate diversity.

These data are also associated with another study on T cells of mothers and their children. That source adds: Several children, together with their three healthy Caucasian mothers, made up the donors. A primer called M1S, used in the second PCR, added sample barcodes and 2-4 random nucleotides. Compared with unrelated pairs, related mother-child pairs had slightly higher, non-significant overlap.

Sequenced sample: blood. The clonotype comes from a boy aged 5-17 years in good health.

The CDR3 DNA sequence: TGCAGTGCTAGAGTTGCGGGAACCACAGATACGCAGTATTTT. Translation: CSARVAGTTDTQYF. The V gene is TRBV20-1, the J gene TRBJ2-3; D perhaps matches TRBD2 (6 bases). From germline, CDR1 is DFQATT and CDR2 SNEGSKA (reference sequence). The CDR3 runs 14 residues. V was pared by 1 base and J by 2 bases, with 10 bases between.